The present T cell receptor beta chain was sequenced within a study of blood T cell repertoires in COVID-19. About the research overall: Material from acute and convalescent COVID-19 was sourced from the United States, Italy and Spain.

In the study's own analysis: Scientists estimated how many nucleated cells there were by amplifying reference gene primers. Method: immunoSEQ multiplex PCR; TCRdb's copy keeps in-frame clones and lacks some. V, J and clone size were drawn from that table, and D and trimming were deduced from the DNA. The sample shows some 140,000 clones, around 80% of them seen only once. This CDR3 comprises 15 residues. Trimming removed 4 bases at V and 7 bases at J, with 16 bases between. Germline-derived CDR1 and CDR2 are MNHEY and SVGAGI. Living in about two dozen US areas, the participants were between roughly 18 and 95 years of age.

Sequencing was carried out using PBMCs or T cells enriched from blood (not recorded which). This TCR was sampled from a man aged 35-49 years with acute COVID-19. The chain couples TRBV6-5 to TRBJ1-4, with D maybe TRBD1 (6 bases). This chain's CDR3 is CASSSPGGGGEKLFF. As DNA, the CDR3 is TGTGCCAGCAGTTCCCCGGGAGGAGGGGGTGAAAAACTGTTTTTT.